These 25 T cell receptor beta chains were sequenced from one sample in a study of cytomegalovirus exposure and HLA in healthy donors. With 60 Vbeta and 13 Jbeta primers, the PCR was carried out. The method was immunoSEQ multiplex PCR; TCRdb's version includes in-frame clones alone and lacks a portion of them. The sample has fewer than 200,000 clones; around 80% are singletons. The specimen sequenced was PBMCs. The source of these receptors is a woman aged 50 to 60 in good health and CMV-seropositive.

This chain links TRBV5-4 with TRBJ2-3, with D tentatively TRBD1 (5 bases). Germline V lookup: CDR1 SGHNT, CDR2 YYREEE (reference sequence). CDR3 size: 17 residues. V dropped 2 bases and J dropped 0 bases, with 16 bases sitting between them. CDR3 residues: CASSFAGRAGSTDTQYF. The CDR3 DNA follows: TGTGCCAGCAGCTTTGCCGGTAGGGCAGGGAGCACAGATACGCAGTATTTT.

This rearrangement joins TRBV5-1 to TRBJ2-7, with TRBD2 as a possible D gene (5 bases). CDR3 length equals 16 residues. V shed 0 bases and J shed 3 bases, with 16 bases lying between them. Per germline, CDR1 SGHRS and CDR2 YFSETQ. The chain's CDR3 is CASSLVLGSSFYEQYF. In DNA, the CDR3 is TGCGCCAGCAGCTTGGTGTTGGGGAGTTCCTTCTACGAGCAGTACTTC.

This clone was recorded once. The V and J genes are TRBV9 and TRBJ2-3, with TRBD1 identical over 7 bases. The CDR3 runs to 18 residues. Germline V gene sequence: CDR1 SGDLS, CDR2 YYNGEE. V gave up 0 bases and J gave up 3 bases; unmatched junction bases: 13. The chain's CDR3 is CASSVEGARSSSTDTQYF. CDR3 nucleotide sequence: TGTGCCAGCAGCGTAGAGGGGGCGAGGTCGAGTTCAACAGATACGCAGTATTTT. Variable domain in full (rest from reference TRBV9 and TRBJ2-3): DSGVTQTPKHLITATGQRVTLRCSPRSGDLSVYWYQQSLDQGLQFLIQYYNGEERAKGNILERFSAQQFPDLHSELNLSSLELGDSALYFCASSVEGARSSSTDTQYFGPGTRLTVL.

V is TRBV2 and J is TRBJ2-1, with D maybe TRBD2 (5 bases). Trimming shortened V by 4 bases and J by 2 bases, and 6 bases separated the two germline ends. The CDR3 length is 13 residues. Germline values: CDR1 SNHLY, CDR2 FYNNEI. The CDR3 reads CASSGGPYNEQFF. The CDR3 coding sequence is TGTGCCAGCAGTGGAGGGCCCTACAATGAGCAGTTCTTC. Full variable domain (missing parts from reference TRBV2 and TRBJ2-1): EPEVTQTPSHQVTQMGQEVILRCVPISNHLYFYWYRQILGQKVEFLVSFYNNEISEKSEIFDDQFSVERPDGSNFTLKIRSTKLEDSAMYFCASSGGPYNEQFFGPGTRLTVL.

The J gene is TRBJ1-1, the V gene TRBV5-1; the match to TRBD1 covers 9 bases. The V gene end was trimmed by 4 bases and the J gene end by 5 bases; junction bases not matched to a gene: 9. Germline V gene data show CDR1 as SGHRS and CDR2 as YFSETQ. The CDR3 consists of 15 residues. The chain's CDR3 is CASSPGGTGFTEAFF. DNA for the CDR3: TGCGCCAGCAGCCCGGGGGGGACAGGGTTTACTGAAGCTTTCTTT.

This clone was recorded only once. The V and J genes are TRBV4-2 and TRBJ2-5; D remains unclear. The germline CDR1 and CDR2 sequences are LGHNA and YNFKEQ. CDR3 length: 12 amino acids. Trimming removed 4 bases at V and 5 bases at J, with 8 bases between. CDR3 sequence reads: CASSPSSETQYF. CDR3 coding DNA: TGTGCCAGCAGCCCCTCCTCGGAGACCCAGTACTTC.

The gene calls are TRBV9 and TRBJ2-3; TRBD2 might be the D (6 bases). The CDR3 runs to 16 residues. The germline V gene has CDR1 SGDLS and CDR2 YYNGEE. Trimming left V 4 bases short and J 2 bases short, with 17 bases between. CDR3 loop: CASSPSTSRLTDTQYF. In DNA, the CDR3 is TGTGCCAGCAGCCCGTCGACTAGTCGGCTCACAGATACGCAGTATTTT. The variable domain in full, completed from reference TRBV9 and TRBJ2-3, reads DSGVTQTPKHLITATGQRVTLRCSPRSGDLSVYWYQQSLDQGLQFLIQYYNGEERAKGNILERFSAQQFPDLHSELNLSSLELGDSALYFCASSPSTSRLTDTQYFGPGTRLTVL.

The chain has TRBV19 and TRBJ2-1; 8 bases match TRBD2. This CDR3 comprises 14 residues. J lost 6 bases, V lost 5 bases, and 6 bases had no gene match. Germline V CDR1 and CDR2: LNHDA, SQIVND (reference sequence). This CDR3 reads CASSRLAQGNEQFF. The CDR3 region has the DNA TGTGCCAGTAGTCGACTAGCGCAGGGCAATGAGCAGTTCTTC. The variable domain in full, completed from reference TRBV19 and TRBJ2-1, reads DGGITQSPKYLFRKEGQNVTLSCEQNLNHDAMYWYRQDPGQGLRLIYYSQIVNDFQKGDIAEGYSVSREKKESFPLTVTSAQKNPTAFYLCASSRLAQGNEQFFGPGTRLTVL.

The chain carries TRBV10-2 and TRBJ2-5, with a weak D call TRBD2 (6 bases). The J call may be faulty, since TRBJ2-7 better matches the DNA end. The CDR3 runs to 14 residues. From germline, CDR1 is WSHSY and CDR2 SAAADI. The CDR3 reads CASRAGTGYYEQYF. The CDR3, as DNA: TGCGCCAGCAGAGCCGGGACTGGGTACTACGAGCAGTACTTC.

This clone came up once. The chain recombines TRBV6-1 with TRBJ1-1, with TRBD1 matching over 9 bases. Trimming removed 5 bases from V and 4 bases from J; junction bases left unmatched: 5. CDR3 size: 14 residues. CDR1 is MNHNS, CDR2 SASEGT, per germline. The CDR3 here is CASSKRTGVTEAFF. The CDR3 bases are TGTGCCAGCAGTAAACGGACAGGGGTCACTGAAGCTTTCTTT.

J is TRBJ1-4 and V is TRBV7-9; D is possibly TRBD1 (5 bases). Germline V gene sequence: CDR1 SEHNR, CDR2 FQNEAQ (reference sequence). There are 14 residues in the CDR3. V lost 3 bases and J 1 base, leaving 6 bases between the germline ends. This CDR3 reads CASSFGQTNEKLFF. The CDR3 DNA follows: TGTGCCAGCAGCTTTGGACAAACTAATGAAAAACTGTTTTTT.

This chain links TRBV5-1 with TRBJ2-3; TRBD2 agrees at 13 bases. Germline V gene sequence: CDR1 SGHRS, CDR2 YFSETQ. The CDR3 consists of 17 residues. The V segment lost 0 bases and the J segment 4 bases; nucleotides outside the gene matches: 5. This chain's CDR3 is CASSLEGLAGNADTQYF. The CDR3 DNA follows: TGCGCCAGCAGCTTGGAGGGACTAGCGGGAAACGCAGATACGCAGTATTTT.

This chain joins TRBV7-2 and TRBJ2-1; D unresolved. Trimming shortened V by 1 base and J by 6 bases, and 7 bases separated the two germline ends. Germline V gives CDR1 SGHTA, CDR2 FQGNSA. This CDR3 comprises 13 residues. Here the CDR3 DNA reads TGTGCCAGCAGCTTAGGTACCGGCAATGAGCAGTTCTTC. Translated, it gives CASSLGTGNEQFF.

A word on this clone: A junction end diverges from the germline sequence, so it may reflect a read error. The rearrangement joins TRBV7-9 to TRBJ2-7; weak D call: TRBD2 (5 bases). Germline V gene sequence: CDR1 SEHNR, CDR2 FQNEAQ (reference sequence). The CDR3 runs 12 residues. The CDR3 reads CSSSFSSHEQYF. CDR3 nucleotides: TGTTCCAGCAGCTTCTCTAGCCACGAGCAGTACTTC. Full variable domain (rest looked up from reference TRBV7-9 and TRBJ2-7): DTGVSQNPRHKITKRGQNVTFRCDPISEHNRLYWYRQTLGQGPEFLTYFQNEAQLEKSRLLSDRFSAERPKGSFSTLEIQRTEQGDSAMYLCSSSFSSHEQYFGPGTRLTVT.

The V call is TRBV27, the J call TRBJ2-4; D possibly corresponds to TRBD2 (6 bases). CDR1 and CDR2 from the germline V gene are MNHEY and SMNVEV (reference sequence). The CDR3 runs to 15 residues. Trimming stripped 6 bases from V and 1 base from J, with 13 bases between. The DNA of the CDR3 is TGTGCCAGCAGGAGTTTGGGACTGGCCAAAAACATTCAGTACTTC. This translates into CASRSLGLAKNIQYF.

This clone was counted once. The gene calls are TRBV4-3 and TRBJ1-4; 7 nucleotides match TRBD1. J gave up 6 bases and V 2 bases, and 6 bases lay outside the gene matches. Looked up from germline, CDR1 is LGHNA and CDR2 is YSLEER. The CDR3 contains 15 residues. CDR3 nucleotides: TGCGCCAGCAGCCAATCTAACAGGGGAGATGAAAAACTGTTTTTT. Translation gives CASSQSNRGDEKLFF.

This rearrangement joins TRBV10-3 to TRBJ2-1; 8 nucleotides agree with TRBD1. CDR3 length: 13 amino acids. Germline loops: CDR1 ENHRY, CDR2 SYGVKD. V was clipped by 6 bases and J by 6 bases; unmatched bases: 4. DNA for the CDR3: TGTGCCATCAGCGGAACAGGGGGCAATGAGCAGTTCTTC. As protein: CAISGTGGNEQFF.

This clone was seen a single time. V gene TRBV29-1 combines with J gene TRBJ2-3, with 10 bases matching TRBD2. The germline V gene encodes CDR1 SQVTM and CDR2 ANQGSEA. The CDR3 runs 14 residues. J was trimmed by 2 bases and V by 6 bases; bases with no gene match: 5. The CDR3 reads CSVLTSGNTDTQYF. CDR3 sequence (DNA): TGCAGCGTCCTAACTAGCGGGAACACAGATACGCAGTATTTT.

CDR3 sequence reads: CAISEPGQDRTDTQYF. In DNA, the CDR3 is TGTGCCATCAGTGAGCCGGGACAGGATCGCACAGATACGCAGTATTTT. This chain joins TRBV10-3 and TRBJ2-3, with 8 positions matching TRBD1. After removal of 2 bases from V and 1 base from J, the junction contained 5 bases not matched to a gene. From germline, CDR1 is ENHRY and CDR2 SYGVKD. This CDR3 spans 16 amino acids.

This chain joins TRBV19 and TRBJ1-2; D might be TRBD1 (6 bases). This CDR3 spans 17 amino acids. Germline-derived CDR1 and CDR2 are LNHDA and SQIVND (reference sequence). V dropped 7 bases and J dropped 4 bases, with 25 bases sitting between them. CDR3 sequence (DNA): TGTGCCAGTACCGCGGACAGTAAGGACACATCCCGCTATGGCTACACCTTC. Translating it yields CASTADSKDTSRYGYTF. Variable domain in full (rest from reference TRBV19 and TRBJ1-2): DGGITQSPKYLFRKEGQNVTLSCEQNLNHDAMYWYRQDPGQGLRLIYYSQIVNDFQKGDIAEGYSVSREKKESFPLTVTSAQKNPTAFYLCASTADSKDTSRYGYTFGSGTRLTVV.

The V and J genes are TRBV7-8 and TRBJ1-2; 7 bases agree with TRBD1. The V gene's germline CDR1 is SGHVS and CDR2 FQNEAQ. Trimming cost V 7 bases and J 8 bases; bases outside gene matches: 13. The CDR3 loop spans 14 amino acids. The CDR3: CASNLPDRDAGYTF. The CDR3 bases are TGTGCCAGCAACCTACCCGACAGGGACGCAGGCTACACCTTC.

The chain uses TRBV2 and TRBJ2-5, with 12 bases aligning to TRBD1. V was pared by 8 bases and J by 4 bases, with 5 bases of the junction left unmatched. Per the germline V gene, CDR1 is SNHLY and CDR2 is FYNNEI. CDR3 size: 14 residues. The CDR3 DNA reads as TGTGCCAGCTTCCGGGACAGGGGGCCAGAGACCCAGTACTTC. Its protein product is CASFRDRGPETQYF.

The chain carries TRBV2 and TRBJ1-1, with 9 bases identical to TRBD1. Germline V gene sequence: CDR1 SNHLY, CDR2 FYNNEI. V lost 6 bases to trimming and J lost 1 base; unmatched junction nucleotides: 3. The CDR3 extends over 14 amino acids. This chain's CDR3 is CASRRDRENTEAFF. The CDR3 nucleotides read TGTGCCAGCAGGAGGGACAGGGAGAACACTGAAGCTTTCTTT. Full variable domain (missing parts from reference TRBV2 and TRBJ1-1): EPEVTQTPSHQVTQMGQEVILRCVPISNHLYFYWYRQILGQKVEFLVSFYNNEISEKSEIFDDQFSVERPDGSNFTLKIRSTKLEDSAMYFCASRRDRENTEAFFGQGTRLTVV.

This clone has more than one count but fewer than ten. The chain couples TRBV7-9 to TRBJ1-2; the D is unclear. The V and J ends lost 5 bases and 7 bases respectively, with 14 bases between them. Germline V CDR1 and CDR2: SEHNR, FQNEAQ (reference sequence). The CDR3 loop spans 13 amino acids. The CDR3 loop reads CASSADGPVGYTF. CDR3 nucleotides: TGTGCCAGCAGCGCCGATGGCCCAGTTGGCTACACCTTC. The variable domain in full, completed from reference TRBV7-9 and TRBJ1-2, reads DTGVSQNPRHKITKRGQNVTFRCDPISEHNRLYWYRQTLGQGPEFLTYFQNEAQLEKSRLLSDRFSAERPKGSFSTLEIQRTEQGDSAMYLCASSADGPVGYTFGSGTRLTVV.

The CDR3 nucleotides are TGTGCCGGGACAGAAGCTGGGGCCAACGTCCTGACTTTC. This encodes CAGTEAGANVLTF. The chain has TRBV7-2 and TRBJ2-6; 7 positions match TRBD1. V was pared by 11 bases and J by 2 bases, with 3 bases of the junction left unmatched. This CDR3 contains 13 residues. The germline V gene encodes CDR1 SGHTA and CDR2 FQGNSA.